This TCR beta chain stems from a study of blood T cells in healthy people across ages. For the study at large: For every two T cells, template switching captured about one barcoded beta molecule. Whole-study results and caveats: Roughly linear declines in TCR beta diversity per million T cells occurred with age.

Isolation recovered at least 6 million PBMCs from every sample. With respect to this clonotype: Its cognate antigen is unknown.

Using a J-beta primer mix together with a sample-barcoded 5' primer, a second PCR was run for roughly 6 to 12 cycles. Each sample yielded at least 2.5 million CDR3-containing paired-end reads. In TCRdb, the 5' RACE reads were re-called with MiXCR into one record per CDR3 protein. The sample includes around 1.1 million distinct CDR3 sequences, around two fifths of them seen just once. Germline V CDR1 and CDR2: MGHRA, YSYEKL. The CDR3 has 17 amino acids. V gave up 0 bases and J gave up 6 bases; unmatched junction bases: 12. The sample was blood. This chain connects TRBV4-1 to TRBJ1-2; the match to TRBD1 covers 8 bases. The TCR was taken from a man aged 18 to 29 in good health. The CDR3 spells CASSQEFMAGGANGYTF. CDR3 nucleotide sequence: TGCGCCAGCAGCCAAGAGTTTATGGCAGGGGGCGCCAATGGCTACACCTTC.